By share, the clone carrying this T cell receptor beta chain counts as medium-sized. The record originates from a study of immune reconstitution after stem cell transplant in scleroderma. TCRdb redid the calling of the RT-PCR reads with MiXCR, one entry per CDR3 protein. The table lists roughly 2,800 distinct CDR3 sequences, 3% to 4.5% of them singletons. The V segment lost 4 bases and the J segment 6 bases; nucleotides outside the gene matches: 9. The CDR3 extends over 16 amino acids. Germline V lookup: CDR1 MNHNS, CDR2 SASEGT. The rearrangement uses TRBV6-1 and TRBJ2-1; 10 bases are a match to TRBD1. Sampling was conducted before or after autologous hematopoietic stem cell transplantation (not recorded which). The receptor comes from a human donor with systemic sclerosis. CDR3 region: CASSGGGTGDPNEQFF. In DNA form, the CDR3 reads TGTGCCAGCAGTGGAGGTGGGACAGGGGACCCCAATGAGCAGTTCTTC.